Listed here are 27 T cell receptor beta chains from one sample, sequenced in a study of T cells in Graves' hyperthyroidism and ophthalmopathy. Template material for amplifying TCR beta CDR3 regions consisted of RNA transcripts. Initially, a first-round RT-PCR of the TCR CDR3 employed the HTBI primer set. TCRdb re-analysed the multiplex PCR reads in MiXCR, keeping a single row per CDR3 protein. Among about 400,000 distinct CDR3 sequences listed, about 15% were seen once. Sample: blood. All receptors derive from a woman in her late teens or twenties with Graves' hyperthyroidism.

In this sample, this clonotype turned up many times. CDR3 nucleotide sequence: TGTGCCAGCAGTCTACCCTCAGGGGGTTATGGGACTGAAGCTTTCTTT. It specifies CASSLPSGGYGTEAFF. The gene calls are TRBV28 and TRBJ1-1; TRBD1 matches 7 bases. Trimming took 5 bases from V and 5 from J; bases not matched to a gene: 14. The CDR3 extends over 16 amino acids. Looked up from germline, CDR1 is MDHEN and CDR2 is SYDVKM.

On this clonotype: Being one base from a much bigger clone, this may be a read error. The CDR3 sequence is CASSWTEDTEAFF. The CDR3 DNA is TGTGCCAGCAGTTGGACCGAGGACACTGAAGCTTTCTTT. The J gene is TRBJ1-1, the V gene TRBV2; D gene unclear. The V gene's germline CDR1 is SNHLY and CDR2 FYNNEI. V was cut by 5 bases and J by 3 bases, with 10 bases left in between. The CDR3 extends over 13 amino acids.

V gene TRBV7-2 combines with J gene TRBJ2-2, with D hard to call. Germline CDR1 and CDR2: SGHTA and FQGNSA. The CDR3 is 15 amino acids. Trimming removed 4 bases from V and 3 bases from J, with 12 bases in between. CDR3 nucleotides: TGTGCCAGCAGCTCAGACCCCGGCTACACCGGGGAGCTGTTTTTT. Its translation: CASSSDPGYTGELFF.

This clonotype was detected ten times or more. The V and J genes are TRBV20-1 and TRBJ1-1; D is uncertain. V shed 4 bases and J shed 0 bases, with 9 bases lying between them. Per the germline V gene, CDR1 is DFQATT and CDR2 is SNEGSKA (reference sequence). The length of the CDR3 is 13 residues. CDR3 residues: CSATRTVNTEAFF. DNA of the CDR3: TGCAGTGCTACCCGAACGGTGAACACTGAAGCTTTCTTT.

V gene TRBV5-1 combines with J gene TRBJ2-1; 11 nucleotides match TRBD2. With 4 bases clipped from V and 8 bases from J, the junction kept 8 bases outside the gene matches. This CDR3 comprises 15 residues. Germline V gene data show CDR1 as SGHRS and CDR2 as YFSETQ. This chain's CDR3 is CASSLLSGRADEQFF. In DNA form, the CDR3 reads TGCGCCAGCAGCCTCCTTAGCGGGAGGGCCGATGAGCAGTTCTTC.

This chain connects TRBV7-9 to TRBJ2-5, with D possibly matching TRBD2 (5 bases). Germline CDR1 reads SEHNR; CDR2 reads FQNEAQ (reference sequence). The V and J ends lost 5 bases and 5 bases respectively, with 15 bases between them. This CDR3 region has 14 residues. The CDR3 is CASSRMEVAETQYF. The CDR3 region has the DNA TGTGCCAGCAGCCGGATGGAGGTCGCGGAGACCCAGTACTTC.

This clonotype has at least ten counts. V is TRBV5-1 and J is TRBJ2-1; no clear D. The CDR3 has 13 residues. Germline loops: CDR1 SGHRS, CDR2 YFSETQ. V gave up 2 bases and J gave up 3 bases, with 6 bases separating them. The CDR3 here is CASSFLGYNEQFF. The DNA of the CDR3 is TGCGCCAGCAGCTTCTTAGGCTACAATGAGCAGTTCTTC.

The table lists this clonotype with many counts. The chain recombines TRBV20-1 with TRBJ2-1; D unresolved. This CDR3 comprises 15 residues. Germline assignment: CDR1 DFQATT and CDR2 SNEGSKA (reference sequence). V was clipped by 3 bases and J by 3 bases, with 15 bases between them. The CDR3 DNA follows: TGCAGTGCTAGCCCTCCCGCTAGAAGCTACAATGAGCAGTTCTTC. Residues: CSASPPARSYNEQFF.

This chain connects TRBV7-2 to TRBJ2-1; 7 bases map to TRBD2. CDR1 and CDR2 (germline): SGHTA, FQGNSA. Trimming at V came to 1 base and at J to 6 bases, leaving 6 bases not matched to a gene. The CDR3 consists of 15 residues. As DNA, the CDR3 is TGTGCCAGCAGCTTAGGCAGCGGGAACTTCAATGAGCAGTTCTTC. Its translation: CASSLGSGNFNEQFF.

With respect to this clonotype: This may be a read error, as it is one base from a much larger clone. In DNA form, the CDR3 reads TGTGCCAGCAGCTACAACACAGATACGCAGTATTTT. This codes for CASSYNTDTQYF. J is TRBJ2-3 and V is TRBV7-2, with D unresolved. The CDR3 spans 12 residues. Germline V CDR1 and CDR2: SGHTA, FQGNSA. The V and J ends lost 4 bases and 2 bases respectively, with 4 bases between them.

The J gene is TRBJ2-1, the V gene TRBV20-1, with a possible D match to TRBD2 (6 bases). This CDR3 contains 15 residues. CDR1 and CDR2 (germline): DFQATT, SNEGSKA (reference sequence). V was cut by 1 base and J by 9 bases, with 19 bases left in between. The DNA of the CDR3 is TGCAGTGCTAGAGGGCCGGGAGCCCGGTGGGGTGAGCAGTTCTTC. This translates into CSARGPGARWGEQFF.

This clonotype was seen many times. The chain has TRBV20-1 and TRBJ1-1; TRBD1 is a possible D gene (5 bases). The CDR3 extends over 15 amino acids. V was cut by 0 bases and J by 5 bases, with 16 bases left in between. The germline gives CDR1 DFQATT, CDR2 SNEGSKA (reference sequence). CDR3 DNA sequence: TGCAGTGCTAGAGATTCGGGGATAGGGGAAACTGAAGCTTTCTTT. It yields the protein CSARDSGIGETEAFF.

This clonotype was counted between two and nine times. A much larger clone lies a single base off, so this may be a read error. The chain uses TRBV11-2 and TRBJ2-5; no clear D gene. The CDR3 sequence is 11 residues long. Germline V gene data show CDR1 as SGHAT and CDR2 as FQNNGV. The CDR3 DNA reads TGTGCCAGCAACTTAACAGAGACCCAGTACTTC. Protein sequence: CASNLTETQYF.

V usage is TRBV29-1 and J usage is TRBJ2-1; no clear D. The V gene lost 8 bases and the J gene lost 6 bases, with 17 bases spanning the gap. The CDR3 has 13 residues. CDR1 is SQVTM, CDR2 ANQGSEA, per germline. Here the CDR3 reads CSSPSWDPNEQFF. DNA of the CDR3: TGCAGCTCTCCATCCTGGGATCCCAATGAGCAGTTCTTC.

The rearrangement uses TRBV24-1 and TRBJ2-7; D remains unclear. CDR1 is KGHDR and CDR2 is SFDVKD in the germline V gene. The CDR3 is made up of 13 amino acids. Trimming stripped 4 bases from V and 3 bases from J, with 9 bases between. CDR3 loop: CATSDLTYYEQYF. For the CDR3, the DNA is TGTGCCACCAGTGACTTGACGTACTACGAGCAGTACTTC.

This rearrangement joins TRBV19 to TRBJ2-7; D is possibly TRBD1 (6 bases). Per germline, CDR1 LNHDA and CDR2 SQIVND (reference sequence). V dropped 4 bases and J dropped 2 bases, with 15 bases sitting between them. The CDR3 covers 15 residues. The CDR3 protein is CASSTRTDRPYEQYF. CDR3 sequence (DNA): TGTGCCAGTAGTACCCGGACAGACCGCCCCTACGAGCAGTACTTC.

This clonotype was seen at least ten times. CDR3 DNA: TGTGCCAGCAGCTTCAGCAATTCACCCCTCCACTTT. Translating it yields CASSFSNSPLHF. This chain joins TRBV13 and TRBJ1-6; D remains ambiguous. Looked up from germline, CDR1 is PRHDT and CDR2 is FYEKMQ (reference sequence). V shed 3 bases and J shed 7 bases, with 4 bases lying between them. The CDR3 contains 12 residues.

The rearrangement joins TRBV7-9 to TRBJ1-5, with D unclear. The CDR3 is made up of 12 amino acids. Germline V gene sequence: CDR1 SEHNR, CDR2 FQNEAQ (reference sequence). V gave up 1 base and J gave up 9 bases, with 7 bases separating them. The CDR3 here is CASSLELGPQHF. The CDR3 nucleotides read TGTGCCAGCAGCTTAGAATTGGGGCCCCAGCATTTT.

This clonotype was detected ten times or more. This chain joins TRBV20-1 and TRBJ2-3; D might be TRBD1 or TRBD2, each matching 6 bases. The V end lost 3 bases, the J end lost 3 bases, and 16 bases lay between the germline ends. The CDR3 length is 15 residues. Germline V CDR1 and CDR2: DFQATT, SNEGSKA (reference sequence). The DNA for the CDR3 is TGCAGTGCTAGCCAGGGGCGGGGTGCAACAGATACGCAGTATTTT. As protein: CSASQGRGATDTQYF.

This clonotype was detected ten times or more. The rearrangement joins TRBV12-3 or TRBV12-4 to TRBJ2-3; 8 bases align to TRBD2. This CDR3 region has 14 residues. The V and J ends lost 7 bases and 1 base, in that order; junction bases with no gene match: 4. The DNA of the CDR3 is TGTGCCAGCACTCCGGGACTAGGCACAGATACGCAGTATTTT. Translation gives CASTPGLGTDTQYF.

The chain is built from TRBV5-1 and TRBJ1-4; D gene uncertain. V was clipped by 7 bases and J by 0 bases, with 13 bases between them. The CDR3 spans 15 residues. Looked up from germline, CDR1 is SGHRS and CDR2 is YFSETQ. CDR3 residues: CASRSGPATNEKLFF. The CDR3 DNA reads TGCGCCAGCCGATCTGGGCCGGCAACTAATGAAAAACTGTTTTTT.

The chain couples TRBV3-2 to TRBJ2-6; the table names TRBD1, a call not compared with the DNA. TRBV3-2 represents a pseudogene. The CDR3 length is 17 residues. The CDR3 coding sequence is TGTGCCAGCAGCCCCTCGTCAGGGGTTACTGGGGCCAACGTCCTGACTTTC. Its translation: CASSPSSGVTGANVLTF.

This clonotype has at least ten counts. This chain links TRBV2 with TRBJ2-1, with unresolved D. V dropped 2 bases and J dropped 5 bases, with 13 bases sitting between them. Germline CDR1 reads SNHLY; CDR2 reads FYNNEI. This CDR3 spans 15 amino acids. Here the CDR3 reads CASSETRRPNNEQFF. The DNA of the CDR3 is TGTGCCAGCAGTGAAACCCGCAGGCCCAACAATGAGCAGTTCTTC.

V usage is TRBV7-2 and J usage is TRBJ1-2; 9 bases are a match to TRBD1. Trimming cost V 6 bases and J 3 bases; bases outside gene matches: 8. The CDR3 has 15 residues. Germline V gives CDR1 SGHTA, CDR2 FQGNSA. The CDR3 reads CASSLDRGRDYGYTF. CDR3 nucleotide sequence: TGTGCCAGCAGTTTGGACAGGGGCCGGGACTATGGCTACACCTTC.

This clonotype has a count of ten or more. The chain recombines TRBV11-2 with TRBJ1-2, with D unresolved. The CDR3 is 14 residues long. Trimming stripped 1 base from V and 7 bases from J, with 13 bases between. The germline V gene encodes CDR1 SGHAT and CDR2 FQNNGV. In DNA, the CDR3 is TGTGCCAGCAGCTTAGTGGGCAGGAGGTCTGGCTACACCTTC. This translates into CASSLVGRRSGYTF. Drawing the rest from reference TRBV11-2 and TRBJ1-2, the complete variable domain is EAGVAQSPRYKIIEKRQSVAFWCNPISGHATLYWYQQILGQGPKLLIQFQNNGVVDDSQLPKDRFSAERLKGVDSTLKIQPAKLEDSAVYLCASSLVGRRSGYTFGSGTRLTVV.

This clonotype was counted ten times or more. The chain recombines TRBV2 with TRBJ1-4, with 7 positions matching TRBD1. V was pared by 3 bases and J by 3 bases, with 7 bases of the junction left unmatched. The CDR3 is 16 residues long. Germline V gene sequence: CDR1 SNHLY, CDR2 FYNNEI. This CDR3 reads CASSDKTGTANEKLFF. Here the CDR3 DNA reads TGTGCCAGCAGTGACAAAACCGGGACAGCTAATGAAAAACTGTTTTTT.

The count of this clonotype is one. The gene calls are TRBV6-2 or TRBV6-3 and TRBJ2-2; D is undetermined. The germline CDR1 and CDR2 sequences are MNHEY and SVGEGT. Trimming stripped 6 bases from V and 2 bases from J, with 10 bases between. This CDR3 has 14 amino acids. The CDR3 DNA follows: TGTGCCAGCAGAGTGGACGCAAACACCGGGGAGCTGTTTTTT. Translated: CASRVDANTGELFF.